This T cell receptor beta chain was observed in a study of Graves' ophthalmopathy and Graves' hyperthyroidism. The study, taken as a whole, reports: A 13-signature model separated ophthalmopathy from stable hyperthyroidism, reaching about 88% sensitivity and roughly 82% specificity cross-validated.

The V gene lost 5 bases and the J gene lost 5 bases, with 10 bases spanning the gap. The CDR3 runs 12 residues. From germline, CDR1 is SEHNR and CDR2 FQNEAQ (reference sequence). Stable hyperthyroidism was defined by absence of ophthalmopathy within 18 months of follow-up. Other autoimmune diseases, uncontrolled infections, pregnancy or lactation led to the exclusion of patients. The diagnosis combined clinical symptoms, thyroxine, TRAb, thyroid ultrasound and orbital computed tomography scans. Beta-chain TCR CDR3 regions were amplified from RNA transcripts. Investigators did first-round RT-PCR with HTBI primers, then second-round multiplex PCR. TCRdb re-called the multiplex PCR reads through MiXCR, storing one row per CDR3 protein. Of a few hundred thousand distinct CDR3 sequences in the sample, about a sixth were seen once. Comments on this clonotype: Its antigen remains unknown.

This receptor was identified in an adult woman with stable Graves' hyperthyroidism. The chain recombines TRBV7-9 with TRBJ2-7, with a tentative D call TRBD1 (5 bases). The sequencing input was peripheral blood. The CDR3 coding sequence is TGTGCCAGCAGCCAGGGTTGGGACGAGCAGTACTTC. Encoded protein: CASSQGWDEQYF.